This T cell receptor (beta chain) was recorded in a study of T cell responses to AZD1222 COVID-19 vaccine. Whole-study results and caveats: White British donors predominated, females outnumbered males, and clonal diversity was possibly underestimated.

The table lists this clone with a few counts. The antigen remains unidentified. The CDR3 runs to 15 residues. From germline, CDR1 is KGHSH and CDR2 LQKENI. The V end lost 5 bases, the J end lost 2 bases, and 16 bases lay between the germline ends. Clones were sequenced by immunoSEQ multiplex PCR, and TCRdb holds only the in-frame ones, with some missing. The table includes almost 70,000 clones, roughly 80% detected once. This clonotype was sampled from an adult who received the AZD1222 COVID-19 vaccine. The chain couples TRBV18 to TRBJ2-7; perhaps TRBD1 as D (6 bases). This sample comprised peripheral blood, obtained 28 days after the second AZD1222 dose. The CDR3 bases are TGTGCCAGCTCAGGTCAGACAGGACAGCCCTACGAGCAGTACTTC. Amino acids: CASSGQTGQPYEQYF.